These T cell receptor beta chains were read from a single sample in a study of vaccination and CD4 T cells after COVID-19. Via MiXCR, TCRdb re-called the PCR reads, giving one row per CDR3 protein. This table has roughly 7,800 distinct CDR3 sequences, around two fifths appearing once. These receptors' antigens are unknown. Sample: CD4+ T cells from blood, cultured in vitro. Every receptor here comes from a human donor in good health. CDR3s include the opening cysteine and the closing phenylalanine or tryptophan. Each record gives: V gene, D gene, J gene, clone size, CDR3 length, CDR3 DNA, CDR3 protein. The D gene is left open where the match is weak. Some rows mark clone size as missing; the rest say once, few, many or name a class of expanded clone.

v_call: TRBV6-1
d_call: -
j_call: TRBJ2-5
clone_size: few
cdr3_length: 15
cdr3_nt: TGTGCCAGCAGCACGACGGCGGGATGGTCGGAGACCCAGTACTTC
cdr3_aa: CASSTTAGWSETQYF

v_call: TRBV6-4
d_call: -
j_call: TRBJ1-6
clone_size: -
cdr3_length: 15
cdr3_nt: TGTGCCAGCAGAAACAGGGAGACGGGCAATTCACCCCTCCACTTT
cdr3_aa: CASRNRETGNSPLHF

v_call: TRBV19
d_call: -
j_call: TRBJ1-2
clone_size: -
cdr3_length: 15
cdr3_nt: TGTGCCAGTAGTCCACAGGGAATTGGGCCCTATGGCTACACCTTC
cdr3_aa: CASSPQGIGPYGYTF

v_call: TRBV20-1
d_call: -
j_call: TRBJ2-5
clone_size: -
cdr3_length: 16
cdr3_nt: TGCAGTGCCCATCCTCGCAGTTTGGCGGTTCGAGAGACCCAGTACTTC
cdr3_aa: CSAHPRSLAVRETQYF

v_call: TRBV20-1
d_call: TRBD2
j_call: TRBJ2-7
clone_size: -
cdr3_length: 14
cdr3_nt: TGCAGTGCTAGAGATAGAAGCGGGAGTTACGAGCAGTACTTC
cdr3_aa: CSARDRSGSYEQYF

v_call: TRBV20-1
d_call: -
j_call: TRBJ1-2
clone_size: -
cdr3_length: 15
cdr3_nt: TGCAGTGCTAGCGTTGTCGGGACGAGGAGGCATGGCTACACCTTC
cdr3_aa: CSASVVGTRRHGYTF

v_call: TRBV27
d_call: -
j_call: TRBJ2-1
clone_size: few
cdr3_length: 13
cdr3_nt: TGTGCCAGCACAGGTCCTTATCGCAATGAGCAGTTCTTC
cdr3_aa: CASTGPYRNEQFF

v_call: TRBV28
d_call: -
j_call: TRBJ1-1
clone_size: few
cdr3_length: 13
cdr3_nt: TGTGCCAGCAGTTTACAGGGTGGAACTGAAGCTTTCTTT
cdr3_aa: CASSLQGGTEAFF

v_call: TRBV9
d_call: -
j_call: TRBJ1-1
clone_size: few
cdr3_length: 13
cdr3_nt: TGTGCCAGCAGCGTAGATACTAGGTCTGAAGCTTTCTTT
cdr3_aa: CASSVDTRSEAFF

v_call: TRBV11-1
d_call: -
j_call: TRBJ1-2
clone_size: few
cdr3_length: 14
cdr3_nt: TGTGCCAGCAGCCCCACCGCGGACAATCATGGCTACACCTTC
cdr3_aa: CASSPTADNHGYTF

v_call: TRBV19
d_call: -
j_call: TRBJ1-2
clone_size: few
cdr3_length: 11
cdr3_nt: TGTGCCAGTAGTATGAGTCGCGGGTACACCTTC
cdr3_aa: CASSMSRGYTF

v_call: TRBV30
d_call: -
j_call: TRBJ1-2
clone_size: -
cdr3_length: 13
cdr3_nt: TGTGCCTGGAGTGTAGGACAGACCTATGGCTACACCTTC
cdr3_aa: CAWSVGQTYGYTF

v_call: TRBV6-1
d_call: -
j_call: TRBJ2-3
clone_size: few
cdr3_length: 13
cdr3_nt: TGTGCCAGCCAAGTGGGAAGCACAGATACGCAGTATTTT
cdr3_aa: CASQVGSTDTQYF

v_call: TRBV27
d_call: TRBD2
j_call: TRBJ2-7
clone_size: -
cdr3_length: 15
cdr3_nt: TGTGCCAGCAGTCCACTAGCGGCGGGGGAAAACGAGCAGTACTTC
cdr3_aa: CASSPLAAGENEQYF

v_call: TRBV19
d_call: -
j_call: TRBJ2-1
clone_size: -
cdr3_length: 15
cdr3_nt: TGTGCCAGTAGTACCGACACCCCTGGCGGCGATGAGCAGTTCTTC
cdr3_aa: CASSTDTPGGDEQFF

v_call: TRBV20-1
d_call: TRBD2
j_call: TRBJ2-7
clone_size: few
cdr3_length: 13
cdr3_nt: TGCAGTCCCCTAGCGGGACTCTCCTACGAGCAGTACTTC
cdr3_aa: CSPLAGLSYEQYF

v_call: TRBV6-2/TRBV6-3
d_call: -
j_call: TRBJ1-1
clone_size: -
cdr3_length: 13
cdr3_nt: TGTGCCACCCGAGACCCGGAGAACACTGAAGCTTTCTTT
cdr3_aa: CATRDPENTEAFF

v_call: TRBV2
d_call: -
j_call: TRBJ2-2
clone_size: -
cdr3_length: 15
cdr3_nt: TGTGCCAGCAGTGTGGCAGGAGGGGACACCGGGGAGCTGTTTTTT
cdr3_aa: CASSVAGGDTGELFF

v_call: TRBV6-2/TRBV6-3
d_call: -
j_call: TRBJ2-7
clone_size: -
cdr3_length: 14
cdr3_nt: TGTGCCAGCAGTTACCACGCAGGAACTCGCGAGCAGTACTTC
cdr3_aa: CASSYHAGTREQYF

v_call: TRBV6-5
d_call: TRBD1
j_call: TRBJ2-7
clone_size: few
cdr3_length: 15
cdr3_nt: TGTGCCAGCAGTTACGACAGGGAATTTGTGAGAGAGCAGTACTTC
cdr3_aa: CASSYDREFVREQYF

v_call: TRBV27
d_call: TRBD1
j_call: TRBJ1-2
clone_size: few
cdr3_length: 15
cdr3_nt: TGTGCCAGCAGTCCCGGGACAGGGGGCCTCTATGGCTACACCTTC
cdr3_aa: CASSPGTGGLYGYTF

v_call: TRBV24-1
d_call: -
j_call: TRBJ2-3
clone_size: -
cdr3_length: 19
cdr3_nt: TGTGCCACCAGCCATGGACTCCTTAGCGGCCCCGTGGGTCGGGATACGCAGTATTTT
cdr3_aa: CATSHGLLSGPVGRDTQYF